This TCR beta chain is drawn from a study of T cell repertoires in cytomegalovirus infection. Study details: Public TCR beta signatures indicated both CMV infection and matching HLA type.

Points from the study as a whole: Summed frequency of public TCR beta families distinguished CMV carriers with the relevant HLA.

In TCRdb, the reads were re-called with MiXCR into one record per CDR3 protein. The table lists hundreds of thousands of distinct CDR3 sequences, over 25% of them singletons. This clonotype was counted only a few times. Its target is unknown. The CDR3 spans 15 residues. The germline V and J ends were trimmed by 5 bases and 3 bases, with 17 bases remaining between them. Germline V gene data show CDR1 as SGHNT and CDR2 as YENEEA. This TCR derives from a human donor in good health (CMV status not recorded). Some clones in this sample may be carry-over from other donors' samples. Sequencing was performed on cultured CD8+ T cells from PBMCs, taken from culture after CMV antigen stimulation. J is TRBJ2-7 and V is TRBV11-3, with D possibly TRBD1 on 8 matching bases. CDR3 sequence: CASSNSGTGIYEQYF. In nucleotides, the CDR3 is TGTGCCAGCAGCAACAGCGGGACAGGAATCTACGAGCAGTACTTC.